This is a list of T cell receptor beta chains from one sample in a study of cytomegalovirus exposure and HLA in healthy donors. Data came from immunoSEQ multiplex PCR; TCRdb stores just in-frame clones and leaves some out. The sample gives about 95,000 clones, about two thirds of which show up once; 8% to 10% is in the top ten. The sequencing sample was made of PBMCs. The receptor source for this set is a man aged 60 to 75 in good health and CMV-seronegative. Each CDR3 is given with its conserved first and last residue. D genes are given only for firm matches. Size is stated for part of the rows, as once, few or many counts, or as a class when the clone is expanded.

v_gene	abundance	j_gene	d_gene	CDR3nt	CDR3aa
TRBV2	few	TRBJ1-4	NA	TGTGCCAGCATCGTAGGGGCTAATGAAAAACTGTTTTTT	CASIVGANEKLFF
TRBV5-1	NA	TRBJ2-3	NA	TGCGCCAGCAGCTCAATTGGAGCGGGTACAGATACGCAGTATTTT	CASSSIGAGTDTQYF
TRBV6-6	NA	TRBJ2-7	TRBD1	TGTGCCAGCAGTTACGGACAGGGGGAGGAGTACTTC	CASSYGQGEEYF
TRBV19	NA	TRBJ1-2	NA	TGTGCCAGTAGTGAAATCAGTCAGGCCTATGGCTACACCTTC	CASSEISQAYGYTF
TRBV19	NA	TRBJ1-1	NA	TGTGCCAGTAGTATAACATGGCAGGGAAACACTGAAGCTTTCTTT	CASSITWQGNTEAFF
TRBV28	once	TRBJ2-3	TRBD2	TGTGCCAGTGCCGGGACTAGCGGGAGAGGGCCCGATACGCAGTATTTT	CASAGTSGRGPDTQYF
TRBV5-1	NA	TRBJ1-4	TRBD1	TGCGCCAGCAGCACAGGGGTGGGTGATGAAAAACTGTTTTTT	CASSTGVGDEKLFF
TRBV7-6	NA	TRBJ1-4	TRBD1	TGTGCCAGCAGCATGACAGGGGGCAGAGGGGAAAAACTGTTTTTT	CASSMTGGRGEKLFF
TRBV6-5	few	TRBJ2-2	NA	TGTGCCAGCAGTTACTCTCCAAAGCCCGCCGGGGAGCTGTTTTTT	CASSYSPKPAGELFF
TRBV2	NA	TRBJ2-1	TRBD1	TGTGCCAGCAGCGACAGGGGTTACAATGAGCAGTTCTTC	CASSDRGYNEQFF
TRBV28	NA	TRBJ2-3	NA	TGTGCCAGCAGACGAGTTAGCACAGATACGCAGTATTTT	CASRRVSTDTQYF
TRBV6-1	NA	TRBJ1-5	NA	TGTGCCAGCAGTCACAGAGGCAATCAGCCCCAGCATTTT	CASSHRGNQPQHF
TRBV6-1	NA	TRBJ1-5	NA	TGTGCCAGCAGTGAAGGGGGCAGGAATCAGCCCCAGCATTTT	CASSEGGRNQPQHF
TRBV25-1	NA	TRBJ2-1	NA	TGTGCCAGCACTCCGGGAGCAGGCTACAATGAGCAGTTCTTC	CASTPGAGYNEQFF
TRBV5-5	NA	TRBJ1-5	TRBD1	TGTGCCAGCAGGCAAGCGTTCGACAGGGAGGACCAGCATTTT	CASRQAFDREDQHF